The 25 T cell receptor beta chains presented below share a single source sample, sequenced in a study of control samples from healthy donors and cancer patients. Profiling relied on immunoSEQ multiplex PCR, and the TCRdb table lists in-frame clones only, not all of them. The sample holds over 200,000 clones, around 79% seen once. The sample comprised PBMCs. Receptors were obtained from an older woman with lung cancer.

The V gene is TRBV4-1, the J gene TRBJ2-3, with 7 bases fitting TRBD1. The CDR3 contains 17 residues. V shed 2 bases and J 2 bases; nucleotides not matched to a gene: 10. CDR1 and CDR2 (germline): MGHRA, YSYEKL. The CDR3 reads CASSQKRSGQATDTQYF. In DNA form, the CDR3 reads TGCGCCAGCAGCCAAAAACGAAGCGGACAGGCCACAGATACGCAGTATTTT.

CDR3 region: CAWSVPRTGGNSPLHF. The CDR3 bases are TGTGCCTGGAGTGTCCCGCGGACAGGGGGGAATTCACCCCTCCACTTT. V usage is TRBV30 and J usage is TRBJ1-6; 10 positions agree with TRBD1. The CDR3 spans 16 residues. The V and J ends lost 0 bases and 7 bases, in that order; junction bases with no gene match: 6. Germline CDR1 is GTSNPN and CDR2 is SVGIG (reference sequence). The whole variable domain, filled in from reference TRBV30 and TRBJ1-6, reads SQTIHQWPATLVQPVGSPLSLECTVEGTSNPNLYWYRQAAGRGLQLLFYSVGIGQISSEVPQNLSASRPQDRQFILSSKKLLLSDSGFYLCAWSVPRTGGNSPLHFGNGTRLTVT.

This chain connects TRBV5-6 to TRBJ2-3; 8 bases align to TRBD1. Germline CDR1 and CDR2: SGHDT and YYEEEE. The trim removed 3 bases at V and 7 bases at J, leaving 10 bases unmatched. The CDR3 extends over 15 amino acids. The CDR3 is CASSSRQGTANTQYF. DNA of the CDR3: TGTGCCAGCAGCTCACGACAGGGGACCGCAAATACGCAGTATTTT.

This chain connects TRBV18 to TRBJ2-1, with D perhaps TRBD1 (5 bases). CDR3 length: 16 amino acids. Germline-derived CDR1 and CDR2 are KGHSH and LQKENI. V lost 1 base and J lost 4, with 14 bases in between. The chain's CDR3 is CASSPRGREGYNEQFF. CDR3 nucleotide sequence: TGTGCCAGCTCACCACGGGGCAGGGAAGGTTACAATGAGCAGTTCTTC.

The J gene is TRBJ1-4, the V gene TRBV5-4, with TRBD1 identical over 9 bases. The germline gives CDR1 SGHNT, CDR2 YYREEE (reference sequence). The CDR3 spans 15 residues. The V and J ends lost 4 bases and 8 bases, in that order; junction bases with no gene match: 9. The DNA for the CDR3 is TGTGCCAGCAGCCCCAGGACAGGGGAGGGAGAAAAACTGTTTTTT. Protein product: CASSPRTGEGEKLFF. The variable domain in full, completed from reference TRBV5-4 and TRBJ1-4, reads ETGVTQSPTHLIKTRGQQVTLRCSSQSGHNTVSWYQQALGQGPQFIFQYYREEENGRGNFPPRFSGLQFPNYSSELNVNALELDDSALYLCASSPRTGEGEKLFFGSGTQLSVL.

This clone was seen a single time. The chain couples TRBV3-1 (or the pseudogene TRBV3-2) to TRBJ2-2; the D is unclear. Trimming took off 5 bases at V and 4 bases at J, with 8 bases between the two ends. Germline V gene sequence: CDR1 LGHDT, CDR2 YNNKEL (reference sequence). The CDR3 totals 13 residues. The CDR3 is CASSVRGTGELFF. The CDR3 nucleotides are TGTGCCAGCAGCGTAAGAGGCACCGGGGAGCTGTTTTTT.

The gene calls are TRBV12-3 or TRBV12-4 and TRBJ1-5; D is ambiguous. CDR3 length: 12 amino acids. Trimming removed 1 base at V and 6 bases at J, with 4 bases between. DNA for the CDR3: TGTGCCAGCAGTTTAGGAAGTCAGCCCCAGCATTTT. Its translation is CASSLGSQPQHF.

The chain is built from TRBV7-9 and TRBJ1-1, with a possible D match to TRBD1 (5 bases). This CDR3 has 13 residues. The germline CDR1 and CDR2 sequences are SEHNR and FQNEAQ (reference sequence). Between the trimmed V and J ends, which lost 5 bases and 1 base, there was a span of 8 bases. The CDR3 reads CASSPTANTEAFF. In nucleotides, the CDR3 is TGTGCCAGCAGCCCGACAGCGAACACTGAAGCTTTCTTT.

This clone showed up just a few times. This chain connects TRBV19 to TRBJ1-5; D unresolved. Trimming took 0 bases from V and 10 from J, leaving 10 bases between them. Germline values: CDR1 LNHDA, CDR2 SQIVND (reference sequence). CDR3 length equals 13 residues. The CDR3 is CASSIEGFYPQHF. CDR3 in DNA: TGTGCCAGTAGTATAGAGGGGTTCTATCCCCAGCATTTT.

This chain links TRBV7-2 with TRBJ2-1; tentative D call: TRBD2 (5 bases). V was cut by 5 bases and J by 8 bases, with 10 bases left in between. This CDR3 comprises 12 residues. CDR1 is SGHTA and CDR2 is FQGNSA in the germline V gene. The CDR3 spells CASSRGPYEQFF. CDR3 in DNA: TGTGCCAGCAGCCGAGGGCCGTATGAGCAGTTCTTC. Drawing the rest from reference TRBV7-2 and TRBJ2-1, the complete variable domain is GAGVSQSPSNKVTEKGKDVELRCDPISGHTALYWYRQSLGQGLEFLIYFQGNSAPDKSGLPSDRFSAERTGGSVSTLTIQRTQQEDSAVYLCASSRGPYEQFFGPGTRLTVL.

The chain employs TRBV18 and TRBJ2-1, with D unresolved. Germline V CDR1 and CDR2: KGHSH, LQKENI. The CDR3 totals 11 residues. V was cut by 2 bases and J by 7 bases, with 3 bases left in between. The CDR3 reads CASSPGNEQFF. CDR3 DNA sequence: TGTGCCAGCTCACCAGGGAATGAGCAGTTCTTC.

The chain couples TRBV6-5 to TRBJ1-1; D is undetermined. Per germline, CDR1 MNHEY and CDR2 SVGAGI. This CDR3 has 15 amino acids. V was trimmed by 6 bases and J by 2 bases, leaving 16 bases between them. For the CDR3, the DNA is TGTGCCAGCAGCTCCATCTCAGGCTTCAACACTGAAGCTTTCTTT. Its protein product is CASSSISGFNTEAFF.

This chain uses TRBV9 with TRBJ2-1; maybe TRBD2 (6 bases). The V gene's germline CDR1 is SGDLS and CDR2 YYNGEE. The length of the CDR3 is 15 residues. V shed 4 bases and J shed 4 bases, with 15 bases lying between them. The CDR3 is CASSPRSSEYNEQFF. CDR3 DNA sequence: TGTGCCAGCAGCCCAAGGTCTAGCGAGTACAATGAGCAGTTCTTC.

CDR3 nucleotides: TGTGCCAGCAGCCTGTGGGTAGCGAATAACAATGAGCAGTTCTTC. It encodes CASSLWVANNNEQFF. This chain connects TRBV3-1 (or the pseudogene TRBV3-2) to TRBJ2-1; TRBD2 is a possible D gene (5 bases). V lost 4 bases, J lost 5 bases, and 15 bases lay in between. CDR3 length: 15 amino acids. Germline V gene lookup returns CDR1 LGHDT and CDR2 YNNKEL (reference sequence).

The chain joins TRBV7-2 to TRBJ1-5; D uncertain. CDR1 SGHTA and CDR2 FQGNSA come from the germline V gene. This CDR3 is built from 13 residues. V was shortened by 5 bases and J by 7 bases, with 12 bases between the two germline ends. CDR3 in DNA: TGTGCCAGCAGCCCCTCTTTCGGACAGCCCCAGCATTTT. It yields the protein CASSPSFGQPQHF.

V is TRBV5-6 and J is TRBJ1-2; tentative D call: TRBD1 (5 bases). CDR1 SGHDT and CDR2 YYEEEE come from the germline V gene. This CDR3 is built from 17 residues. Trimming shortened V by 2 bases and J by 0 bases, and 17 bases separated the two germline ends. CDR3 in amino acids: CASSFRTGLSSNYGYTF. CDR3 bases: TGTGCCAGCAGCTTTAGAACAGGCCTGTCCTCTAACTATGGCTACACCTTC.

The chain joins TRBV29-1 to TRBJ1-5; weak D call: TRBD1 (6 bases). CDR1 is SQVTM and CDR2 is ANQGSEA in the germline V gene. This CDR3 is 13 amino acids long. The V end lost 6 bases, the J end lost 3 bases, and 12 bases lay between the germline ends. The CDR3 nucleotides read TGCAGCGTATCGGGGGGGGCCAATCAGCCCCAGCATTTT. As protein: CSVSGGANQPQHF.

J is TRBJ1-1 and V is TRBV3-1 (or the pseudogene TRBV3-2); no definite D call. CDR3 length: 14 amino acids. The V gene lost 2 bases and the J gene lost 1 base, with 8 bases spanning the gap. Germline CDR1 LGHDT, CDR2 YNNKEL (reference sequence). CDR3 nucleotide sequence: TGTGCCAGCAGCCAAAGGACGGGGAACACTGAAGCTTTCTTT. This codes for CASSQRTGNTEAFF.

This clone came up once. The sample carries other DNA sequences with the same CDR3. The chain combines TRBV28 with TRBJ2-7; D call uncertain. V was pared by 5 bases and J by 3 bases, with 5 bases between. CDR1 is MDHEN and CDR2 is SYDVKM in the germline V gene. The CDR3 totals 11 residues. The CDR3 DNA follows: TGTGCCAGCAGTCTCTTCTACGAGCAGTACTTC. This encodes CASSLFYEQYF.

This clone is a singleton in its sample. This chain joins TRBV2 and TRBJ1-1; D remains ambiguous. The V gene's germline CDR1 is SNHLY and CDR2 FYNNEI. The CDR3 length is 13 residues. V was cut by 7 bases and J by 0 bases, with 9 bases left in between. The CDR3 loop reads CASKKGVNTEAFF. The DNA for the CDR3 is TGTGCCAGCAAGAAGGGAGTGAACACTGAAGCTTTCTTT.

V gene TRBV18 combines with J gene TRBJ2-5; 11 positions agree with TRBD2. Germline V gene data show CDR1 as KGHSH and CDR2 as LQKENI. After removal of 2 bases from V and 0 bases from J, the junction contained 2 bases not matched to a gene. This CDR3 has 16 amino acids. The CDR3 coding sequence is TGTGCCAGCTCACCATCTAGCGGGGGGTACCAAGAGACCCAGTACTTC. This encodes CASSPSSGGYQETQYF.

This clone was seen only a few times. In DNA form, the CDR3 reads TGTGCCAGCAGCCCCGGACGGAGGGACGAGCAGTACTTC. This sequence encodes CASSPGRRDEQYF. This chain uses TRBV5-8 with TRBJ2-7; possibly TRBD2 for D (6 bases). Germline loops: CDR1 SGHTS, CDR2 YDEGEE. V was cut by 4 bases and J by 5 bases, with 13 bases left in between. The CDR3 has 13 amino acids.

The chain joins TRBV9 to TRBJ2-1; a weak D match, TRBD1 (5 bases). CDR3 size: 14 residues. Germline loops: CDR1 SGDLS, CDR2 YYNGEE. The V and J ends lost 5 bases and 0 bases respectively, with 9 bases between them. DNA of the CDR3: TGTGCCAGCAGACAGGTGAGCTCCTACAATGAGCAGTTCTTC. It encodes CASRQVSSYNEQFF.

The chain couples TRBV2 to TRBJ1-5; D remains ambiguous. This CDR3 spans 11 amino acids. The ends were cut back, 6 bases at V and 7 bases at J, with 7 bases in the middle. Germline CDR1 reads SNHLY; CDR2 reads FYNNEI. In DNA form, the CDR3 reads TGTGCCAGCAGGGCCGGGCAGCCCCAGCATTTT. Protein: CASRAGQPQHF.

The chain couples TRBV7-9 to TRBJ2-6; possible D gene TRBD1, 6 bases. CDR1 is SEHNR, CDR2 FQNEAQ, per germline (reference sequence). This CDR3 is built from 16 residues. V was clipped by 1 base and J by 2 bases, with 9 bases between them. The CDR3 reads CASSLVPGAGANVLTF. In DNA, the CDR3 is TGTGCCAGCAGCTTAGTCCCAGGGGCTGGGGCCAACGTCCTGACTTTC.